Following are 8 T cell receptor beta chains from one sample sequenced in a study of T cells in Graves' hyperthyroidism and ophthalmopathy. TCR beta CDR3 region amplification was performed from RNA transcripts. A first-round RT-PCR of the TCR CDR3 used the HTBI primer set. MiXCR was run by TCRdb on the multiplex PCR reads, yielding one entry per CDR3 protein. The sample shows approximately 600,000 distinct CDR3 sequences, under 25% of them seen only once. Sequenced material: blood. The origin of the receptors is a man between 25 and 39 years old with Graves' ophthalmopathy.

There are a few counts of this clonotype. The gene calls are TRBV27 and TRBJ1-1; D gene unclear. The V and J ends lost 5 bases and 0 bases respectively, with 10 bases between them. From germline, CDR1 is MNHEY and CDR2 SMNVEV (reference sequence). The CDR3 length is 14 residues. DNA for the CDR3: TGTGCCAGCAGTAAAGGGCCCATGAACACTGAAGCTTTCTTT. Protein: CASSKGPMNTEAFF.

This clonotype has a handful of counts. The V call is TRBV7-2, the J call TRBJ2-3, with D hard to call. Trimming left V 3 bases short and J 1 base short, with 5 bases between. Germline CDR1 is SGHTA and CDR2 is FQGNSA. The CDR3 loop spans 13 amino acids. The DNA of the CDR3 is TGTGCCAGCAGCTTTAGATGCACAGATACGCAGTATTTT. Residues: CASSFRCTDTQYF.

The sample holds a few counts of this clonotype. CDR3 residues: CASSYSLGQGWYQETQYF. The CDR3 DNA sequence: TGTGCCAGCAGTTACTCTCTTGGACAGGGTTGGTACCAAGAGACCCAGTACTTC. The chain employs TRBV6-6 and TRBJ2-5; 8 bases map to TRBD1. Germline CDR1 reads MNHNY; CDR2 reads SVGAGI (reference sequence). V shed 0 bases, J shed 0 bases, and the junction held 9 bases outside the gene matches. The CDR3 consists of 18 residues.

DNA for the CDR3: TGTGCCTGGAGTATCAGCGGGTCATCCTACAATGAGCAGTTCTTC. This gives the protein CAWSISGSSYNEQFF. The chain recombines TRBV30 with TRBJ2-1; D is possibly TRBD2 (6 bases). Trimming removed 2 bases from V and 1 base from J, with 12 bases in between. Germline lookup yields CDR1 GTSNPN and CDR2 SVGIG (reference sequence). The CDR3 has 15 amino acids.

This clonotype was counted between two and nine times. The chain is built from TRBV7-9 and TRBJ2-7; D perhaps matches TRBD2 (8 bases). Trimming left V 2 bases short and J 4 bases short, with 18 bases between. The length of the CDR3 is 16 residues. CDR1 and CDR2 from the germline V gene are SEHNR and FQNEAQ (reference sequence). CDR3 nucleotide sequence: TGTGCCAGCAGCTTAACGGGAGGGGGCAGGGTGTACGAGCAGTACTTC. It is translated as CASSLTGGGRVYEQYF. Using reference TRBV7-9 and TRBJ2-7 for the parts outside the CDR3, the full variable domain is DTGVSQNPRHKITKRGQNVTFRCDPISEHNRLYWYRQTLGQGPEFLTYFQNEAQLEKSRLLSDRFSAERPKGSFSTLEIQRTEQGDSAMYLCASSLTGGGRVYEQYFGPGTRLTVT.

The table lists this clonotype with many counts. The J gene is TRBJ2-1, the V gene TRBV7-3; tentative D call: TRBD2 (6 bases). Germline-derived CDR1 and CDR2 are SGHTA and FQGTGA. Trimming removed 5 bases at V and 3 bases at J, with 14 bases between. The CDR3 contains 15 residues. CDR3 bases: TGTGCCAGCAGCCAACAAGCGGGCCTCTACAATGAGCAGTTCTTC. Protein: CASSQQAGLYNEQFF. Together with reference TRBV7-3 and TRBJ2-1, the CDR3 gives the full variable domain: GAGVSQTPSNKVTEKGKYVELRCDPISGHTALYWYRQSLGQGPEFLIYFQGTGAADDSGLPNDRFFAVRPEGSVSTLKIQRTERGDSAVYLCASSQQAGLYNEQFFGPGTRLTVL.

V gene TRBV20-1 combines with J gene TRBJ2-7; D remains unclear. The CDR3 has 11 amino acids. The germline CDR1 and CDR2 sequences are DFQATT and SNEGSKA (reference sequence). The CDR3 loop is CRVDMPYEQYF. The CDR3 bases are TGCAGAGTAGACATGCCCTACGAGCAGTACTTC.

The chain's CDR3 is CASSGLSAGNTEAFF. CDR3 bases: TGTGCCAGCAGTGGGCTCTCGGCGGGGAACACTGAAGCTTTCTTT. This chain connects TRBV6-1 to TRBJ1-1; D call uncertain. V lost 4 bases and J lost 1, with 13 bases in between. Per germline, CDR1 MNHNS and CDR2 SASEGT. The CDR3 totals 15 residues.